This T cell receptor beta chain was identified in a study of a mutant IDH1 vaccine in newly diagnosed glioma. Background on the study: Former treatment meant radiotherapy, temozolomide, or both; the majority had gotten both.

In the case of this clone: The antigen is unknown.

Documented time point: week 47, end of study. Topical imiquimod accompanied each vaccine dose, which consisted of 300 ug of mutant IDH1 20-mer peptide. Across weeks 1, 3, 5, 7, 11, 15, 19 and 23, patients received a vaccination each time, eight in all. The CDR3 is made up of 16 amino acids. V was clipped by 5 bases and J by 3 bases, with 20 bases between them. CDR1 and CDR2 (germline): PRHDT, FYEKMQ (reference sequence). Produced via immunoSEQ multiplex PCR; TCRdb's table is partial and in-frame only. Of some 87,000 clones in the sample, 70% to 90% were seen once. Sequences were derived from PBMCs, sampled from a glioma patient whose treatment included an IDH1 peptide vaccine. This sequence was found in a man aged 40-50 years with glioma. The V call is TRBV13, the J call TRBJ2-7, with a tentative D call TRBD1 (6 bases). The CDR3 loop is CASSIKGVQGNYEQYF. In DNA, the CDR3 is TGTGCCAGCAGCATAAAAGGCGTACAGGGTAACTACGAGCAGTACTTC.